This record covers a single T cell receptor beta chain. CDR3 size: 12 residues. Germline CDR1 WNHNN, CDR2 SYGVQD (reference sequence). The V end was cut by 3 bases, the J end by 5 bases, with 7 bases between. This table comes from immunoSEQ multiplex PCR, and its TCRdb copy is limited to in-frame clones, with some not included. The sample has over 400,000 clones, roughly nine tenths seen once. The data originate from a study of blood T cell repertoires in COVID-19. Turning to the study itself: Acute-phase and convalescent COVID-19 samples originated in the United States, Italy and Spain. T cells, B-cell-depleted T cells, or PBMCs supplied cDNA or gDNA.

What was sequenced was PBMCs or T cells enriched from blood (not recorded which). This sequence joins TRBV10-1 and TRBJ1-1; D might be TRBD1 (5 bases). This clonotype originated in an older woman who had recovered from COVID-19. The chain's CDR3 is CASSEGETEAFF. The CDR3 DNA reads TGCGCCAGCAGTGAAGGGGAAACTGAAGCTTTCTTT.